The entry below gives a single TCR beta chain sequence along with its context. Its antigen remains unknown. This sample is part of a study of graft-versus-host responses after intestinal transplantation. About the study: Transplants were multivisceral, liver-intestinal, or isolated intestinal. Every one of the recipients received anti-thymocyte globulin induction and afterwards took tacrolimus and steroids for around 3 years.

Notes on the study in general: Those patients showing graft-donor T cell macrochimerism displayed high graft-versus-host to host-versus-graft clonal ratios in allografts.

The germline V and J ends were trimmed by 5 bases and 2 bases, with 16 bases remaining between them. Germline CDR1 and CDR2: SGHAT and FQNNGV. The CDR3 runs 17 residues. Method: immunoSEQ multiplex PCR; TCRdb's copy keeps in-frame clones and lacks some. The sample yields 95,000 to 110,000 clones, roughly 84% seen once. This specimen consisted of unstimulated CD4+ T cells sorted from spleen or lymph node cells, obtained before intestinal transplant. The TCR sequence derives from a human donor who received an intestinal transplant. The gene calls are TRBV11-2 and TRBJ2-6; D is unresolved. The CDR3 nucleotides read TGTGCCAGCAGCAAGTGGGCTGCGAGACCTGGGGCCAACGTCCTGACTTTC. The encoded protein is CASSKWAARPGANVLTF.